This TCR beta chain is drawn from a study of identical twins. This clonotype was seen many times. TCRdb itself ran the 5' RACE reads through MiXCR, one entry per CDR3 protein. This sample yields about 160,000 distinct CDR3 sequences, of which under 4.5% are seen a single time; around 8.1% belongs to the top ten. The TCR sequence derives from a man between 18 and 35 years old in good health. Material: memory T cells sorted from blood.

CDR3 amino acids: CASSQESGTYNEQFF. In nucleotides, the CDR3 is TGCGCCAGCAGCCAAGAAAGCGGTACCTACAATGAGCAGTTCTTC. The V and J genes are TRBV4-3 and TRBJ2-1; tentative D call: TRBD2 (5 bases). Germline loops: CDR1 LGHNA, CDR2 YSLEER. V was clipped by 0 bases and J by 2 bases, with 8 bases between them. CDR3 size: 15 residues.